This TCR beta chain stems from a study of identical twins. There were only healthy Caucasians among the donors. V was clipped by 3 bases and J by 3 bases; unmatched bases: 16. Germline CDR1 and CDR2: MDHEN and SYDVKM. The CDR3 extends over 18 amino acids. Template switching added a universal primer binding site, and final cDNA carried unique molecular identifiers. From the 5' RACE reads, TCRdb called clonotypes with MiXCR, one entry per CDR3 protein. Of around 1.7 million distinct CDR3 sequences in the sample, about 32% were seen once. V usage is TRBV28 and J usage is TRBJ1-1, with 7 bases fitting TRBD1. The receptor was isolated from a newborn girl in good health. Sample: cord blood. In DNA form, the CDR3 reads TGTGCCAGCAGTTTTTATGGGTTGGGACAGCCCGGACACACTGAAGCTTTCTTT. Encoded protein: CASSFYGLGQPGHTEAFF. The complete variable domain, with remaining parts taken from reference TRBV28 and TRBJ1-1, reads DVKVTQSSRYLVKRTGEKVFLECVQDMDHENMFWYRQDPGLGLRLIYFSYDVKMKEKGDIPEGYSVSREKKERFSLILESASTNQTSMYLCASSFYGLGQPGHTEAFFGQGTRLTVV.